Presented here are 27 T cell receptor beta chains from one specimen sequenced in a study of T cell responses to AZD1222 COVID-19 vaccine. Sequencing was performed with immunoSEQ multiplex PCR; in TCRdb, only in-frame clones are kept and a portion is missing. This sample has about 180,000 clones, with around 88% found just once. This specimen consisted of peripheral blood, obtained on day 0 of AZD1222 vaccination. The receptors stem from an adult in good health.

This chain uses TRBV7-4 with TRBJ2-3, with D maybe TRBD1 (5 bases). The germline V gene encodes CDR1 SGHVT and CDR2 SQSDAQ. The germline V and J ends were trimmed by 8 bases and 2 bases, with 17 bases remaining between them. CDR3 length equals 15 residues. Here the CDR3 DNA reads TGTGCCAGCCCAAAGAAGGGGCAACCCACAGATACGCAGTATTTT. Protein product: CASPKKGQPTDTQYF.

The CDR3 DNA follows: TGTGCCAGCACCCCCGGCCGGTACTACGAGCAGTACTTC. It yields the protein CASTPGRYYEQYF. The V and J genes are TRBV6-5 and TRBJ2-7, with D unresolved. Trimming left V 7 bases short and J 3 bases short, with 13 bases between. This CDR3 spans 13 amino acids. Germline CDR1 MNHEY, CDR2 SVGAGI.

The rearrangement uses TRBV29-1 and TRBJ1-2; maybe TRBD1 (6 bases). The CDR3 contains 14 residues. Trimming stripped 7 bases from V and 7 bases from J, with 22 bases between. The V gene's germline CDR1 is SQVTM and CDR2 ANQGSEA. CDR3 sequence (DNA): TGCAGCGCTCTCATCCCTTCGGGGGCAGGTGGCTACACCTTC. It is translated as CSALIPSGAGGYTF.

The chain carries TRBV27 and TRBJ1-2; a possible D gene is TRBD1 (6 bases). The CDR3 is 14 residues long. The V gene's germline CDR1 is MNHEY and CDR2 SMNVEV (reference sequence). Trimming removed 5 bases at V and 4 bases at J, with 14 bases between. This CDR3 is CASSRGGGFYGYTF. The CDR3 DNA is TGTGCCAGCAGTCGTGGGGGCGGTTTCTATGGCTACACCTTC.

The J gene is TRBJ1-1, the V gene TRBV7-3, with 9 bases fitting TRBD1. This CDR3 spans 14 amino acids. V was pared by 6 bases and J by 2 bases, with 4 bases of the junction left unmatched. Germline V gene lookup returns CDR1 SGHTA and CDR2 FQGTGA. The CDR3 bases are TGTGCCAGCAGGGTTACAGGGGGCAACACTGAAGCTTTCTTT. This codes for CASRVTGGNTEAFF.

V gene TRBV27 combines with J gene TRBJ2-3, with TRBD1 as a possible D gene (6 bases). Trimming pared 6 bases from V and 3 bases from J, leaving 13 bases between. The CDR3 spans 14 residues. The V gene's germline CDR1 is MNHEY and CDR2 SMNVEV (reference sequence). This CDR3 reads CASSRTGWTDTQYF. For the CDR3, the DNA is TGTGCCAGCAGCCGAACAGGGTGGACAGATACGCAGTATTTT.

The V gene is TRBV4-3, the J gene TRBJ1-1, with 9 bases matching TRBD1. The CDR3 is made up of 15 amino acids. The germline gives CDR1 LGHNA, CDR2 YSLEER. J lost 3 bases, V lost 1 base, and 3 bases had no gene match. CDR3 in amino acids: CASSQGTGDDTEAFF. The DNA for the CDR3 is TGCGCCAGCAGCCAAGGGACAGGGGATGACACTGAAGCTTTCTTT.

This clone was detected only once. The chain has TRBV5-1 and TRBJ1-3, with D possibly being TRBD1 (5 bases). CDR1 and CDR2 from the germline V gene are SGHRS and YFSETQ. V dropped 1 base and J dropped 0 bases, with 11 bases sitting between them. The CDR3 length is 16 residues. Here the CDR3 reads CASSLRGDLSGNTIYF. The CDR3 bases are TGCGCCAGCAGCTTGCGGGGGGACCTCTCTGGAAACACCATATATTTT. The variable domain in full, completed from reference TRBV5-1 and TRBJ1-3, reads KAGVTQTPRYLIKTRGQQVTLSCSPISGHRSVSWYQQTPGQGLQFLFEYFSETQRNKGNFPGRFSGRQFSNSRSEMNVSTLELGDSALYLCASSLRGDLSGNTIYFGEGSWLTVV.

The chain uses TRBV4-3 and TRBJ1-2; unclear D gene. Per germline, CDR1 LGHNA and CDR2 YSLEER. This CDR3 spans 15 amino acids. V lost 0 bases and J 2 bases, leaving 10 bases between the germline ends. CDR3 residues: CASSQEGRYNYGYTF. CDR3 in DNA: TGCGCCAGCAGCCAAGAAGGCAGGTACAACTATGGCTACACCTTC.

The count of this clone is one. Other DNA sequences in the sample encode the same CDR3. The rearrangement uses TRBV15 and TRBJ2-7; 10 bases fit TRBD1. This CDR3 contains 14 residues. CDR1 LNHNV and CDR2 YYDKDF come from the germline V gene (reference sequence). The J segment lost 3 bases and the V segment lost 5 bases, leaving 4 bases of the junction unmatched. In DNA form, the CDR3 reads TGTGCCACCAGCCGGGACAGGGGAAGCTACGAGCAGTACTTC. It yields the protein CATSRDRGSYEQYF.

The CDR3 nucleotides are TGCGCCAGCAGCTTGGACAGGTTGGGCGAGCAGTACTTC. Its protein is CASSLDRLGEQYF. V gene TRBV5-1 combines with J gene TRBJ2-7, with a tentative D call TRBD1 (5 bases). Trimming shortened V by 0 bases and J by 6 bases, and 10 bases separated the two germline ends. CDR3 length equals 13 residues. Germline assignment: CDR1 SGHRS and CDR2 YFSETQ.

The V gene is TRBV19, the J gene TRBJ2-7, with D possibly matching TRBD2 (5 bases). CDR1 is LNHDA and CDR2 is SQIVND in the germline V gene (reference sequence). This CDR3 contains 13 residues. The V end was cut by 5 bases, the J end by 3 bases, with 11 bases between. The CDR3 protein is CASSVGISYEQYF. DNA for the CDR3: TGTGCCAGTAGTGTCGGGATAAGCTACGAGCAGTACTTC.

The rearrangement joins TRBV5-1 to TRBJ2-7, with D possibly TRBD1 on 6 matching bases. CDR1 is SGHRS, CDR2 YFSETQ, per germline. This CDR3 spans 14 amino acids. V was cut by 0 bases and J by 6 bases, with 13 bases left in between. The DNA of the CDR3 is TGCGCCAGCAGCTTGGCTGGGGGCGGGCGCGAGCAGTACTTC. Translating gives CASSLAGGGREQYF.

Of note for this clone: One junction end disagrees with the germline gene, perhaps due to a read error. The chain links TRBV27 to TRBJ1-5, with 11 bases aligning to TRBD1. CDR3 length equals 17 residues. Germline-derived CDR1 and CDR2 are MNHEY and SMNVEV (reference sequence). The CDR3 region has the DNA TGTGCCAGCAGTTTATCGTGGGACAGGGGGATTTATCATCCCCAGCATTTT. It yields the protein CASSLSWDRGIYHPQHF.

This clone has only one observation. The chain has TRBV30 and TRBJ2-2, with D tentatively TRBD1 (6 bases). CDR1 and CDR2 from the germline V gene are GTSNPN and SVGIG (reference sequence). Trimming took 2 bases from V and 2 from J, leaving 12 bases between them. This CDR3 has 15 residues. The CDR3 DNA follows: TGTGCCTGGAGTAGAACAGGGTTCAACACCGGGGAGCTGTTTTTT. Translated: CAWSRTGFNTGELFF. Full variable domain (rest looked up from reference TRBV30 and TRBJ2-2): SQTIHQWPATLVQPVGSPLSLECTVEGTSNPNLYWYRQAAGRGLQLLFYSVGIGQISSEVPQNLSASRPQDRQFILSSKKLLLSDSGFYLCAWSRTGFNTGELFFGEGSRLTVL.

The chain couples TRBV7-2 to TRBJ1-3; a possible D gene is TRBD1 (6 bases). V dropped 4 bases and J dropped 0 bases, with 7 bases sitting between them. This CDR3 has 14 amino acids. Looked up from germline, CDR1 is SGHTA and CDR2 is FQGNSA. The CDR3 protein is CASSSDSSGNTIYF. The CDR3 DNA follows: TGTGCCAGCAGCTCGGACAGCTCTGGAAACACCATATATTTT. The full variable domain, its missing parts supplied by reference TRBV7-2 and TRBJ1-3, is GAGVSQSPSNKVTEKGKDVELRCDPISGHTALYWYRQSLGQGLEFLIYFQGNSAPDKSGLPSDRFSAERTGGSVSTLTIQRTQQEDSAVYLCASSSDSSGNTIYFGEGSWLTVV.

The chain links TRBV11-2 to TRBJ1-4; the D is unclear. The germline V gene encodes CDR1 SGHAT and CDR2 FQNNGV. This CDR3 region has 16 residues. Trimming shortened V by 5 bases and J by 8 bases, and 21 bases separated the two germline ends. The DNA of the CDR3 is TGTGCCAGCAGCCCCGCCGGTTTTCACGGGGAAGAAAAACTGTTTTTT. It is translated as CASSPAGFHGEEKLFF.

The rearrangement joins TRBV9 to TRBJ1-1, with no clear D. The CDR3 length is 14 residues. Trimming removed 0 bases from V and 2 bases from J, with 8 bases in between. In germline, CDR1 is SGDLS, CDR2 YYNGEE. The CDR3 is CASSVALGNTEAFF. The CDR3 DNA reads as TGTGCCAGCAGCGTAGCTTTGGGTAACACTGAAGCTTTCTTT.

CDR3 sequence reads: CASSEKANQPQHF. CDR3 nucleotide sequence: TGTGCCAGCAGTGAGAAAGCAAATCAGCCCCAGCATTTT. The J gene is TRBJ1-5, the V gene TRBV12-3 or TRBV12-4; D is ambiguous. The length of the CDR3 is 13 residues. Deletions cut 5 bases from V and 4 bases from J, with 9 bases between.

The chain is built from TRBV15 and TRBJ1-5; perhaps TRBD1 as D (5 bases). Germline assignment: CDR1 LNHNV and CDR2 YYDKDF (reference sequence). V lost 0 bases, J lost 5 bases, and 8 bases lay in between. The CDR3 runs 14 residues. Here the CDR3 DNA reads TGTGCCACCAGCAGAGAGCGCAGGGATCAGCCCCAGCATTTT. It yields the protein CATSRERRDQPQHF.

In this sample, this clone turned up a few times. The V and J genes are TRBV7-3 and TRBJ1-1, with a tentative D call TRBD1 (6 bases). The V gene lost 5 bases and the J gene lost 4 bases, with 11 bases spanning the gap. This CDR3 is 13 amino acids long. CDR1 is SGHTA, CDR2 FQGTGA, per germline. Here the CDR3 reads CASSPSRGTEAFF. The CDR3 region has the DNA TGTGCCAGCAGCCCTTCCAGGGGCACTGAAGCTTTCTTT.

The rearrangement joins TRBV12-3 or TRBV12-4 to TRBJ1-3; D remains ambiguous. The V gene lost 7 bases and the J gene lost 7 bases, with 11 bases spanning the gap. The CDR3 is made up of 12 amino acids. The DNA of the CDR3 is TGTGCCAGCAAGTATGATAGGAACACCATATATTTT. It translates to CASKYDRNTIYF.

The gene calls are TRBV7-2 and TRBJ2-1; 12 positions match TRBD2. The CDR3 consists of 17 residues. The trim removed 5 bases at V and 9 bases at J, leaving 14 bases unmatched. From germline, CDR1 is SGHTA and CDR2 FQGNSA. DNA for the CDR3: TGTGCCAGCAGCGTCACTAGCGGGGGGCCTCCCTGGGCTGAGCAGTTCTTC. Translated: CASSVTSGGPPWAEQFF.

V gene TRBV5-6 combines with J gene TRBJ1-3; D is undetermined. Germline V gene lookup returns CDR1 SGHDT and CDR2 YYEEEE. CDR3 length equals 14 residues. With 4 bases removed from V and 1 base from J, the gap between germline ends came to 9 bases. CDR3 sequence: CASSLGISGNTIYF. In DNA, the CDR3 is TGTGCCAGCAGCCTTGGGATTTCTGGAAACACCATATATTTT. The full variable domain, in which reference TRBV5-6 and TRBJ1-3 provide the parts outside the CDR3, is DAGVTQSPTHLIKTRGQQVTLRCSPKSGHDTVSWYQQALGQGPQFIFQYYEEEERQRGNFPDRFSGHQFPNYSSELNVNALLLGDSALYLCASSLGISGNTIYFGEGSWLTVV.

The chain joins TRBV5-1 to TRBJ1-3; D is unclear. Per the germline V gene, CDR1 is SGHRS and CDR2 is YFSETQ. Trimming left V 4 bases short and J 0 bases short, with 11 bases between. The CDR3 is made up of 15 amino acids. The CDR3 spells CASSPLSLSGNTIYF. The CDR3 DNA is TGCGCCAGCAGCCCGCTCAGCCTCTCTGGAAACACCATATATTTT.

In its sample, this clone was seen once. The genes are TRBV19 and TRBJ1-6, with 8 bases aligning to TRBD1. Germline loops: CDR1 LNHDA, CDR2 SQIVND (reference sequence). Trimming took 4 bases from V and 5 from J; bases not matched to a gene: 4. The CDR3 extends over 15 amino acids. The CDR3 region is CASSRQGTNNSPLHF. The CDR3 nucleotides are TGTGCCAGTAGTAGACAGGGGACAAATAATTCACCCCTCCACTTT.

V usage is TRBV2 and J usage is TRBJ2-1, with D perhaps TRBD1 (6 bases). Per germline, CDR1 SNHLY and CDR2 FYNNEI. The CDR3 totals 13 residues. Trimming took 7 bases from V and 7 from J, leaving 14 bases between them. In nucleotides, the CDR3 is TGTGCCAGCACCCTATCCGGGACAAATGAGCAGTTCTTC. It codes for CASTLSGTNEQFF. The entire variable domain, with the rest obtained from reference TRBV2 and TRBJ2-1, is as follows: EPEVTQTPSHQVTQMGQEVILRCVPISNHLYFYWYRQILGQKVEFLVSFYNNEISEKSEIFDDQFSVERPDGSNFTLKIRSTKLEDSAMYFCASTLSGTNEQFFGPGTRLTVL.